Listed here are 24 T cell receptor beta chains from one sample, sequenced in a study of CXCR3-negative and CXCR3-positive naive CD8 T cells. Study-level points and caveats: CXCR3-positive naive cells carried more hydrophobic TRB CDR3s than CXCR3-negative ones.

In preparing the TRB cDNA libraries, 5' RACE with UMI labels was used. Reanalyzing the 5' RACE reads, TCRdb keeps one entry per CDR3 protein, without DNA. This table lists 90,000 to 150,000 distinct CDR3 sequences. These TCRs' antigens remain unknown. Sequencing was performed on naive CXCR3+ CD8+ T cells from blood. Stated subset: CD45RO-CCR7+CD27+CD95- naive CD8+ T cells expressing CXCR3 (TNR3+). All receptors derive from a human donor in good health. Some clones in this sample may be carry-over from other donors' samples.

The chain is built from TRBV10-3 and TRBJ2-5; the TCRdb call, TRBD1, lacks DNA for checking. The length of the CDR3 is 13 residues. CDR1 and CDR2 from the germline V gene are ENHRY and SYGVKD. CDR3 sequence: CAIGQRSQETQYF.

V gene TRBV7-9 combines with J gene TRBJ2-1; TCRdb gives TRBD2 as the D gene, but with no DNA this cannot be confirmed. Germline V gives CDR1 SEHNR, CDR2 FQNEAQ (reference sequence). The CDR3 covers 17 residues. The CDR3 sequence is CASSTSTPIAGGSEQFF.

V usage is TRBV9 and J usage is TRBJ2-2; TCRdb calls TRBD2, which cannot be checked without DNA. From germline, CDR1 is SGDLS and CDR2 YYNGEE. There are 15 residues in the CDR3. CDR3 loop: CASSPSPAGIGELFF.

This chain connects TRBV6-2 or TRBV6-3 to TRBJ1-1. Per the germline V gene, CDR1 is MNHEY and CDR2 is SVGEGT. The CDR3 covers 12 residues. The CDR3 loop is CASREGFTEAFF.

The chain combines TRBV4-3 with TRBJ2-7; no DNA is available, so the TRBD1 call from TCRdb remains unchecked. The CDR3 totals 16 residues. Germline V gene sequence: CDR1 LGHNA, CDR2 YSLEER. Here the CDR3 reads CASSPSSTGLEDEQYF.

The rearrangement uses TRBV12-3 or TRBV12-4 and TRBJ2-1. The CDR3 is 13 residues long. This CDR3 is CASSLAPGNEQFF.

The CDR3 loop is CASSRDSETQYF. The V call is TRBV10-2, the J call TRBJ2-5; TCRdb gives TRBD2 as the D gene, but with no DNA this cannot be confirmed. This CDR3 contains 12 residues. CDR1 and CDR2 from the germline V gene are WSHSY and SAAADI.

The chain joins TRBV15 to TRBJ2-1. The CDR3 runs to 13 residues. CDR1 and CDR2 (germline): LNHNV, YYDKDF (reference sequence). CDR3 residues: CATRESSYNEQFF.

The chain is built from TRBV9 and TRBJ2-3. In germline, CDR1 is SGDLS, CDR2 YYNGEE. The CDR3 runs to 15 residues. The CDR3 loop is CASSRDPTYTDTQYF.

V usage is TRBV12-3 or TRBV12-4 and J usage is TRBJ1-4. This CDR3 has 16 residues. CDR3 sequence: CASSFSSRSRGEKLFF.

This rearrangement joins TRBV10-3 to TRBJ1-5; there is no DNA to check the TCRdb D call of TRBD1. Per the germline V gene, CDR1 is ENHRY and CDR2 is SYGVKD. The CDR3 runs 15 residues. CDR3 residues: CAISDSAGANQPQHF.

The CDR3 loop is CASSLITNTGELFF. V and J are TRBV27 and TRBJ2-2. Germline values: CDR1 MNHEY, CDR2 SMNVEV (reference sequence). The CDR3 contains 14 residues.

The chain uses TRBV7-6 and TRBJ2-1; TCRdb indicates TRBD2, and absent DNA this call remains unverified. This CDR3 has 15 amino acids. Germline V gene sequence: CDR1 SGHVS, CDR2 FNYEAQ. CDR3: CASSQGLAGQNEQFF.

The V and J genes are TRBV2 and TRBJ2-7; lacking DNA, the TRBD1 call made by TCRdb goes unchecked. Looked up from germline, CDR1 is SNHLY and CDR2 is FYNNEI. This CDR3 comprises 16 residues. The CDR3 protein is CASSEANPGAELEQYF. Combining the CDR3 with reference TRBV2 and TRBJ2-7 gives the whole variable domain EPEVTQTPSHQVTQMGQEVILRCVPISNHLYFYWYRQILGQKVEFLVSFYNNEISEKSEIFDDQFSVERPDGSNFTLKIRSTKLEDSAMYFCASSEANPGAELEQYFGPGTRLTVT.

V and J are TRBV9 and TRBJ2-3; without DNA, the TCRdb call of TRBD1 cannot be checked. There are 16 residues in the CDR3. From germline, CDR1 is SGDLS and CDR2 YYNGEE. The CDR3 loop is CASSVSGGFSEDTQYF.

The V and J genes are TRBV29-1 and TRBJ2-7; with no DNA, the TCRdb D assignment of TRBD1 cannot be verified. Germline V lookup: CDR1 SQVTM, CDR2 ANQGSEA. The CDR3 consists of 11 residues. The CDR3 reads CSARGQDEQYF.

The chain combines TRBV28 with TRBJ2-7; without DNA, the TCRdb call of TRBD2 cannot be checked. CDR1 is MDHEN and CDR2 is SYDVKM in the germline V gene. The CDR3 length is 12 residues. This CDR3 is CASSTPNYEQYF.

This chain links TRBV7-9 with TRBJ2-2; the TCRdb call, TRBD2, lacks DNA for checking. This CDR3 spans 14 amino acids. Looked up from germline, CDR1 is SEHNR and CDR2 is FQNEAQ (reference sequence). The CDR3 sequence: CASSSTLATGELFF.

The rearrangement uses TRBV28 and TRBJ2-7; TCRdb's D call of TRBD2 is untestable without DNA. The CDR3 is 17 amino acids. Germline V gene sequence: CDR1 MDHEN, CDR2 SYDVKM. The CDR3: CASSLGQLAGVSYEQYF.

V gene TRBV19 combines with J gene TRBJ1-1. CDR1 LNHDA and CDR2 SQIVND come from the germline V gene (reference sequence). The CDR3 contains 12 residues. The CDR3 loop reads CASRELNTEAFF.

The chain couples TRBV27 to TRBJ2-5; TCRdb selects TRBD2, and the lack of DNA leaves this call unchecked. The CDR3 is made up of 13 amino acids. CDR1 is MNHEY, CDR2 SMNVEV, per germline (reference sequence). CDR3 sequence reads: CASGLAGQETQYF.

The chain carries TRBV25-1 and TRBJ1-2; TCRdb picks TRBD1, but there is no DNA to check that call. The CDR3 is 13 residues long. In germline, CDR1 is MGHDK, CDR2 SYGVNS. CDR3 sequence reads: CASTAGIVYGYTF.

This chain uses TRBV6-5 with TRBJ1-1. The germline V gene encodes CDR1 MNHEY and CDR2 SVGAGI. CDR3 size: 13 residues. CDR3: CASSYGENTEAFF.

This sequence joins TRBV7-9 and TRBJ2-6. The CDR3 sequence is 15 residues long. Looked up from germline, CDR1 is SEHNR and CDR2 is FQNEAQ (reference sequence). The CDR3 sequence: CASSSFQTGANVLTF. The full variable domain, with the rest looked up from reference TRBV7-9 and TRBJ2-6, is DTGVSQNPRHKITKRGQNVTFRCDPISEHNRLYWYRQTLGQGPEFLTYFQNEAQLEKSRLLSDRFSAERPKGSFSTLEIQRTEQGDSAMYLCASSSFQTGANVLTFGAGSRLTVL.